Listed here are 9 T cell receptor beta chains from one sample, sequenced in a study of CD8+CD57+ T cells in acquired aplastic anemia (dated by TCRdb to the late 2010s). The patients picked for sequencing were ones in whom flow cytometry had shown an expansion of CD8+CD57+ cells. The instrument was an Illumina HiSeq 2000. Genomic DNA was used as template for profiling of TCR beta VDJ combinations and CDR3 sequences. The raw public data were reprocessed by TCRdb itself: fastp quality trimming at Q25, MiXCR clonotype calling, in-frame beta chains only. Each entry is one CDR3 protein sequence, shown with its most common DNA and genes. Within this sample are about 200,000 distinct CDR3 sequences, with roughly two thirds of them counted one time only. In total, the top ten clones hold about 60% of the sample. The specimen sequenced was sorted CD4+, CD8+, or CD8+CD57+ T cells (not recorded which) from PBMCs. These receptors originate from a human donor with aplastic anemia.

The chain employs TRBV7-9 and TRBJ1-2, with a weak D call TRBD1 (6 bases). V was pared by 6 bases and J by 8 bases, with 28 bases between. Germline loops: CDR1 SEHNR, CDR2 FQNEAQ (reference sequence). This CDR3 is 17 amino acids long. Written as DNA, the CDR3 is TGTGCCAGCAGTCCGGGGCGCCAATCGGACAGCCTTGGGGGCTACACCTTC. This translates into CASSPGRQSDSLGGYTF.

A word on this clonotype: Compared with germline, one end of the junction differs, possibly owing to a read error. The chain links TRBV7-2 to TRBJ2-4, with 7 bases aligning to TRBD2. The germline CDR1 and CDR2 sequences are SGHTA and FQGNSA. The CDR3 contains 14 residues. CDR3 loop: CASSLATGGNLQYF. CDR3 nucleotide sequence: TGTGCCAGCAGCTTAGCCACGGGGGGAAACCTTCAGTACTTC.

As DNA, the CDR3 is TGTGCCAGCAGCGCTCTTACAGGGACGAACACTGAAGCTTTCTTT. Amino acids: CASSALTGTNTEAFF. V is TRBV5-6 and J is TRBJ1-1, with D perhaps TRBD1 (6 bases). The germline gives CDR1 SGHDT, CDR2 YYEEEE. V lost 4 bases and J lost 1, with 14 bases in between. CDR3 length equals 15 residues.

This clonotype occurred once. The V call is TRBV20-1, the J call TRBJ2-3, with 8 positions matching TRBD2. The germline CDR1 and CDR2 sequences are DFQATT and SNEGSKA (reference sequence). The CDR3 totals 15 residues. The trim removed 3 bases at V and 6 bases at J, leaving 11 bases unmatched. The CDR3: CSASVAIAGSDTQYF. In DNA form, the CDR3 reads TGCAGTGCTAGCGTGGCGATAGCGGGGTCGGATACGCAGTATTTT.

This sequence joins TRBV6-5 and TRBJ1-5; D remains ambiguous. The length of the CDR3 is 14 residues. Germline V gene sequence: CDR1 MNHEY, CDR2 SVGAGI. Trimming pared 7 bases from V and 5 bases from J, leaving 15 bases between. CDR3 amino acids: CASTFGGEDQPQHF. CDR3 DNA: TGTGCCAGCACGTTCGGCGGGGAGGATCAGCCCCAGCATTTT.

The chain employs TRBV7-2 and TRBJ1-2, with 10 bases lining up with TRBD1. With 3 bases clipped from V and 8 bases from J, the junction kept 3 bases outside the gene matches. The CDR3 spans 13 residues. CDR1 is SGHTA and CDR2 is FQGNSA in the germline V gene. The CDR3 nucleotides are TGTGCCAGCAGCTTGGGACAGGGGCAAGGCTACACCTTC. Residues: CASSLGQGQGYTF.

The chain employs TRBV24-1 and TRBJ2-3, with 13 positions matching TRBD2. Germline CDR1 reads KGHDR; CDR2 reads SFDVKD. CDR3 length: 18 residues. V shed 3 bases and J 0 bases; nucleotides not matched to a gene: 5. CDR3 nucleotide sequence: TGTGCCACCAGTGATCCACTAGCGGGGGGGAGTAGCACAGATACGCAGTATTTT. This encodes CATSDPLAGGSSTDTQYF.

This clonotype was recorded a few times. The chain couples TRBV7-9 to TRBJ1-2; tentative D call: TRBD1 (6 bases). Trimming shortened V by 3 bases and J by 4 bases, and 21 bases separated the two germline ends. CDR1 and CDR2 from the germline V gene are SEHNR and FQNEAQ (reference sequence). This CDR3 has 17 amino acids. CDR3 bases: TGTGCCAGCAGCTTGATCCCTTGGCTCGACAGGACCTATGGCTACACCTTC. This codes for CASSLIPWLDRTYGYTF.

CDR3 bases: TGTGCCAGCAGTGAGCTCAACTCCTACAATGAGCAGTTCTTC. It specifies CASSELNSYNEQFF. The genes are TRBV2 and TRBJ2-1; D uncertain. With 3 bases removed from V and 0 bases from J, the gap between germline ends came to 6 bases. Germline loops: CDR1 SNHLY, CDR2 FYNNEI. The CDR3 contains 14 residues.